A selection of T cell receptor beta chains follows, all from one sample in a study of tumor T cells in aggressive B-cell lymphoma. This table comes from immunoSEQ multiplex PCR, and its TCRdb copy is limited to in-frame clones, with some not included. The sample holds several hundred clones, 85% to 95% seen once. The sample taken for sequencing was tumor tissue. These receptor sequences come from an adult with diffuse large B cell lymphoma. The CDR3 runs from the conserved cysteine through the conserved F or W. A D gene is named only where the DNA matches it firmly. Only some rows state a clone size, as once, few, many or a class for expanded clones.

d_gene: TRBD1
j_gene: TRBJ2-2
abundance: .
v_gene: TRBV19
len: 17
CDR3nt: TGTGCCAGTACCTCCGCGCAGGGACAGGGGACCACCGGGGAGCTGTTTTTT
CDR3aa: CASTSAQGQGTTGELFF

d_gene: TRBD1
j_gene: TRBJ1-4
abundance: .
v_gene: TRBV5-6
len: 16
CDR3nt: TGTGCCAGCAGCTTGCCCCCCGACAGGGTCGATGAAAAACTGTTTTTT
CDR3aa: CASSLPPDRVDEKLFF

d_gene: TRBD2
j_gene: TRBJ2-3
abundance: .
v_gene: TRBV7-3
len: 17
CDR3nt: TGTGCCAGCAGCCTAAGGGGGGGGACTAGCGGCACAGATACGCAGTATTTT
CDR3aa: CASSLRGGTSGTDTQYF

d_gene: .
j_gene: TRBJ2-2
abundance: .
v_gene: TRBV7-3
len: 16
CDR3nt: TGTGCCAGCAGCTTTAGGGCTAGCGATGGCACCGGGGAGCTGTTTTTT
CDR3aa: CASSFRASDGTGELFF

d_gene: .
j_gene: TRBJ1-2
abundance: .
v_gene: TRBV28
len: 14
CDR3nt: TGTGCCAGCAGCCCTACGACAGTTAACTATGGCTACACCTTC
CDR3aa: CASSPTTVNYGYTF

d_gene: .
j_gene: TRBJ2-3
abundance: .
v_gene: TRBV5-4
len: 17
CDR3nt: TGTGCCAGCAGCTTGGGAGCGATAATCGCCCAGACAGATACGCAGTATTTT
CDR3aa: CASSLGAIIAQTDTQYF

d_gene: .
j_gene: TRBJ1-3
abundance: .
v_gene: TRBV4-1
len: 15
CDR3nt: TGCGCCAGCAGCCAAGATGAGGGGGCTGGAAACACCATATATTTT
CDR3aa: CASSQDEGAGNTIYF

d_gene: .
j_gene: TRBJ1-1
abundance: .
v_gene: TRBV19
len: 12
CDR3nt: TGTGCCAGTAGTACCGGAGGAGCTGAAGCTTTCTTT
CDR3aa: CASSTGGAEAFF

d_gene: TRBD1
j_gene: TRBJ1-2
abundance: .
v_gene: TRBV14
len: 15
CDR3nt: TGTGCCAGCAGCCGCTACAGGGGTTGGAACTATGGCTACACCTTC
CDR3aa: CASSRYRGWNYGYTF

d_gene: .
j_gene: TRBJ2-7
abundance: .
v_gene: TRBV6-4
len: 13
CDR3nt: TGTGCCAGGGTCCCGATCGGGGCCTACGAGCAGTACTTC
CDR3aa: CARVPIGAYEQYF

d_gene: .
j_gene: TRBJ1-1
abundance: few
v_gene: TRBV6-1
len: 13
CDR3nt: TGTGCCAGCAGTGAAGCGCGGTACACTGAAGCTTTCTTT
CDR3aa: CASSEARYTEAFF

d_gene: TRBD2
j_gene: TRBJ2-3
abundance: .
v_gene: TRBV4-1
len: 18
CDR3nt: TGCGCCAGCAGCCAAGATAGTACTAGCGGAGATAGCACAGATACGCAGTATTTT
CDR3aa: CASSQDSTSGDSTDTQYF

d_gene: .
j_gene: TRBJ1-3
abundance: .
v_gene: TRBV11-2
len: 11
CDR3nt: TGTGCCAGCAGCCAGGGAAACACCATATATTTT
CDR3aa: CASSQGNTIYF

d_gene: .
j_gene: TRBJ1-1
abundance: .
v_gene: TRBV6-5
len: 14
CDR3nt: TGTGCCAGCAGTTACTCTCGCGGGAACACTGAAGCTTTCTTT
CDR3aa: CASSYSRGNTEAFF

d_gene: .
j_gene: TRBJ1-1
abundance: .
v_gene: TRBV9
len: 13
CDR3nt: TGTGCCAGCAGCGTCGGGGGAAGAACTGAAGCTTTCTTT
CDR3aa: CASSVGGRTEAFF

d_gene: .
j_gene: TRBJ1-2
abundance: .
v_gene: TRBV6-5
len: 12
CDR3nt: TGTGCCACCGGAGTGTCAATCTATGGCTACACCTTC
CDR3aa: CATGVSIYGYTF

d_gene: .
j_gene: TRBJ2-1
abundance: .
v_gene: TRBV28
len: 14
CDR3nt: TGTGCCAGCAGACCTGACAGGTCGGTCGATGAGCAGTTCTTC
CDR3aa: CASRPDRSVDEQFF

d_gene: TRBD2
j_gene: TRBJ2-7
abundance: .
v_gene: TRBV7-8
len: 13
CDR3nt: TGTGCCAGCAGCTTAGGGGGGAGGGTCGAGCAGTACTTC
CDR3aa: CASSLGGRVEQYF

d_gene: .
j_gene: TRBJ1-5
abundance: .
v_gene: TRBV7-9
len: 12
CDR3nt: TGTGCCAGCAGCCCTGGGGGGCAGCCCCAGCATTTT
CDR3aa: CASSPGGQPQHF

d_gene: .
j_gene: TRBJ1-2
abundance: .
v_gene: TRBV5-1
len: 13
CDR3nt: TGCGCCAGCAGCTTGGCCTTACGGGATGGCTACACCTTC
CDR3aa: CASSLALRDGYTF

d_gene: .
j_gene: TRBJ2-7
abundance: .
v_gene: TRBV29-1
len: 13
CDR3nt: TGCAGCGTTGCCGGGGGTCGATCCTACGAGCAGTACTTC
CDR3aa: CSVAGGRSYEQYF

d_gene: .
j_gene: TRBJ2-2
abundance: .
v_gene: TRBV11-3
len: 14
CDR3nt: TGTGCCAGCAGCTTAGTGGGAGGCCCCGGGGAGCTGTTTTTT
CDR3aa: CASSLVGGPGELFF

d_gene: .
j_gene: TRBJ1-5
abundance: .
v_gene: TRBV5-8
len: 14
CDR3nt: TGTGCCAGCAGCCTCGGACAGCTCAATCAGCCCCAGCATTTT
CDR3aa: CASSLGQLNQPQHF

d_gene: TRBD1
j_gene: TRBJ1-2
abundance: .
v_gene: TRBV5-4
len: 15
CDR3nt: TGTGCCAGCAGCGATACAGGGGGCCTTGGCTATGGCTACACCTTC
CDR3aa: CASSDTGGLGYGYTF

d_gene: .
j_gene: TRBJ1-2
abundance: few
v_gene: TRBV6-5
len: 14
CDR3nt: TGTGCCAGCAGTATATCGGACAGAGGCTATGGCTACACCTTC
CDR3aa: CASSISDRGYGYTF

d_gene: .
j_gene: TRBJ1-4
abundance: .
v_gene: TRBV30
len: 13
CDR3nt: TGTGCCTGGAGTCCGGAGAATAATGAAAAACTGTTTTTT
CDR3aa: CAWSPENNEKLFF